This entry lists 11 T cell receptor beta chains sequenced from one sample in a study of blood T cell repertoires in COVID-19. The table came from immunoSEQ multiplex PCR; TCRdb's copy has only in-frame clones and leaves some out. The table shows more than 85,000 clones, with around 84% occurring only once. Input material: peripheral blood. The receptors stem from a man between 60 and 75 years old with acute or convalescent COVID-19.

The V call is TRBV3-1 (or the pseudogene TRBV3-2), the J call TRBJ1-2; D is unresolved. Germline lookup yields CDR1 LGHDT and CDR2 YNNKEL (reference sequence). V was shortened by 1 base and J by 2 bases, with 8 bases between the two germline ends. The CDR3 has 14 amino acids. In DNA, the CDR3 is TGTGCCAGCAGCCAAGGTCACAGAAACTATGGCTACACCTTC. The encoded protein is CASSQGHRNYGYTF.

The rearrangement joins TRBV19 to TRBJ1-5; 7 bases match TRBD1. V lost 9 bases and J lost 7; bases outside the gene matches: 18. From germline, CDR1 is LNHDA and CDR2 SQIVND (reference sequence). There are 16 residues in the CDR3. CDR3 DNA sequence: TGTGCCAGCACCAGTCCGGGAGAATCAGGGGGACAGCCCCAGCATTTT. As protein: CASTSPGESGGQPQHF. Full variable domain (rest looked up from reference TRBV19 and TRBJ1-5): DGGITQSPKYLFRKEGQNVTLSCEQNLNHDAMYWYRQDPGQGLRLIYYSQIVNDFQKGDIAEGYSVSREKKESFPLTVTSAQKNPTAFYLCASTSPGESGGQPQHFGDGTRLSIL.

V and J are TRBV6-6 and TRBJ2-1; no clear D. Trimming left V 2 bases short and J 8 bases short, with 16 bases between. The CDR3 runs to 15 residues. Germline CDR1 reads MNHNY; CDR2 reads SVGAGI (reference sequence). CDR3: CASSYPSMSSDEQFF. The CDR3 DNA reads TGTGCCAGCAGTTACCCCTCGATGAGCTCGGATGAGCAGTTCTTC.

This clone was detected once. The CDR3 protein is CASSMLSGELFF. The CDR3 DNA reads TGTGCCAGCAGTATGTTATCTGGGGAGCTGTTTTTT. The chain joins TRBV28 to TRBJ2-2; D gene unclear. This CDR3 comprises 12 residues. The germline gives CDR1 MDHEN, CDR2 SYDVKM. V dropped 5 bases and J dropped 8 bases, with 9 bases sitting between them.

CDR3 coding DNA: TGTGCCAGCAGCAGAACGGACAGGGTTGTACACGAGCAGTACTTC. Residues: CASSRTDRVVHEQYF. This chain links TRBV28 with TRBJ2-7; the match to TRBD1 covers 8 bases. CDR3 length: 15 residues. Germline V lookup: CDR1 MDHEN, CDR2 SYDVKM. V shed 6 bases, J shed 5 bases, and the junction held 12 bases outside the gene matches.

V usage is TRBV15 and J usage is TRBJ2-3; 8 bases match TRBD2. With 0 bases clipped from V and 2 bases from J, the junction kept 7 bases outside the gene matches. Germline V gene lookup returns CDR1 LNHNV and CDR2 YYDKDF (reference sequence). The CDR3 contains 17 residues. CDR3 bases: TGTGCCACCAGCAGAGATACGGGGCGGGGGGCCACAGATACGCAGTATTTT. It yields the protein CATSRDTGRGATDTQYF. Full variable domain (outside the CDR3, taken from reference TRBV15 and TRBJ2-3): DAMVIQNPRYQVTQFGKPVTLSCSQTLNHNVMYWYQQKSSQAPKLLFHYYDKDFNNEADTPDNFQSRRPNTSFCFLDIRSPGLGDTAMYLCATSRDTGRGATDTQYFGPGTRLTVL.

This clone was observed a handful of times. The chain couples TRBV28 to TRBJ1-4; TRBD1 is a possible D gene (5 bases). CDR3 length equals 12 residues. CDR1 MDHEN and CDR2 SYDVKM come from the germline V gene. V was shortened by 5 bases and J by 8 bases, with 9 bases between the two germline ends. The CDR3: CASSPGGEKLFF. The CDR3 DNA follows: TGTGCCAGCAGTCCCGGGGGAGAAAAACTGTTTTTT.

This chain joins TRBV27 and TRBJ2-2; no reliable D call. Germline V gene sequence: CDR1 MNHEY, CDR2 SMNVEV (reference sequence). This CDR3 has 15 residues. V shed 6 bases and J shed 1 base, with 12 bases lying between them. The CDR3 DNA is TGTGCCAGCAGCCGAGCGAATCAGAACACCGGGGAGCTGTTTTTT. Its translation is CASSRANQNTGELFF.

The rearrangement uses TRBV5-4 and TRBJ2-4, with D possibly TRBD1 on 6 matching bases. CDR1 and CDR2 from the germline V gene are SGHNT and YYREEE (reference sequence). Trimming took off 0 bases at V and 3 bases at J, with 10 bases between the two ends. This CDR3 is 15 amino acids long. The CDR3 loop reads CASSLVTGNKNIQYF. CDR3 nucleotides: TGTGCCAGCAGCTTGGTGACAGGCAACAAAAACATTCAGTACTTC.

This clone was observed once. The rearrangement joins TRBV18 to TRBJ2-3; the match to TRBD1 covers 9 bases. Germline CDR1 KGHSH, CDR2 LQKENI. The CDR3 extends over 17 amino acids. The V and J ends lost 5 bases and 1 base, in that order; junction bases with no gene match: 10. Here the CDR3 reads CASSTLMGQGGTDTQYF. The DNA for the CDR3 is TGTGCCAGCTCAACCCTTATGGGACAGGGAGGCACAGATACGCAGTATTTT. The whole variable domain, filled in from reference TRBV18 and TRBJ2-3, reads NAGVMQNPRHLVRRRGQEARLRCSPMKGHSHVYWYRQLPEEGLKFMVYLQKENIIDESGMPKERFSAEFPKEGPSILRIQQVVRGDSAAYFCASSTLMGQGGTDTQYFGPGTRLTVL.

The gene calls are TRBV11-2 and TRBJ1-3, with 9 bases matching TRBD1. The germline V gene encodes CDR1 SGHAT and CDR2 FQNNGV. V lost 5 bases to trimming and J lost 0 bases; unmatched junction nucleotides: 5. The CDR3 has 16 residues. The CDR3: CASSRDRDYSGNTIYF. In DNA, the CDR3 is TGTGCCAGCAGCCGGGACAGGGACTACTCTGGAAACACCATATATTTT.